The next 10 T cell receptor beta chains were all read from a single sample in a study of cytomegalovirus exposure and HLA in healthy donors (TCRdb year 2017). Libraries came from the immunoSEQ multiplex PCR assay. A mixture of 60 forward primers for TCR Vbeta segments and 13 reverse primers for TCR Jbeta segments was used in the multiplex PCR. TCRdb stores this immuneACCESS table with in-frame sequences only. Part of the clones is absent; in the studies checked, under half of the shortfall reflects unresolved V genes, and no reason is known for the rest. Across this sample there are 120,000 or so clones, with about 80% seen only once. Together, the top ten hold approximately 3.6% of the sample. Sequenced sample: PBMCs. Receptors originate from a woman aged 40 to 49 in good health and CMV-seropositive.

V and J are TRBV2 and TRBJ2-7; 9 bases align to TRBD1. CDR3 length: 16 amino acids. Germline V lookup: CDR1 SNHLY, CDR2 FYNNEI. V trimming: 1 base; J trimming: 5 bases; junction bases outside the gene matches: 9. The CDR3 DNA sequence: TGTGCCAGCAGTGAAGAGGCTGGGACAGGGATCGACGAGCAGTACTTC. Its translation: CASSEEAGTGIDEQYF.

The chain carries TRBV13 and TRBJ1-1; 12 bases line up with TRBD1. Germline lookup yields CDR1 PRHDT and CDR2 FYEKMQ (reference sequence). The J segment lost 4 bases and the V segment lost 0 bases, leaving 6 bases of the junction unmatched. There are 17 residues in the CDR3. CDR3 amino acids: CASSLGGTGGLLTEAFF. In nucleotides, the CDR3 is TGTGCCAGCAGCTTAGGCGGGACAGGGGGCCTCCTCACTGAAGCTTTCTTT.

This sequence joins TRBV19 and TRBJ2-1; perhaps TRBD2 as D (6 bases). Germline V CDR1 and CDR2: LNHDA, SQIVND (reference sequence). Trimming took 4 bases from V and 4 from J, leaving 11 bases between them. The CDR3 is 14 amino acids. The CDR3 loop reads CASSTRDFYNEQFF. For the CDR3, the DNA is TGTGCCAGTAGTACACGGGACTTTTACAATGAGCAGTTCTTC.

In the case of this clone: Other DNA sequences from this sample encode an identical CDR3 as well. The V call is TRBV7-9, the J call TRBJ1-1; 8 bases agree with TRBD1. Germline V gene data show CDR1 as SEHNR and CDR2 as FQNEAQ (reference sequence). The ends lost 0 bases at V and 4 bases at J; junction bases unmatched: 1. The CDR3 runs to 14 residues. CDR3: CASSLATGGTEAFF. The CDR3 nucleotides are TGTGCCAGCAGCTTAGCAACAGGGGGCACTGAAGCTTTCTTT. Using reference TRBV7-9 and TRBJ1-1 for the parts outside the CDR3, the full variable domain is DTGVSQNPRHKITKRGQNVTFRCDPISEHNRLYWYRQTLGQGPEFLTYFQNEAQLEKSRLLSDRFSAERPKGSFSTLEIQRTEQGDSAMYLCASSLATGGTEAFFGQGTRLTVV.

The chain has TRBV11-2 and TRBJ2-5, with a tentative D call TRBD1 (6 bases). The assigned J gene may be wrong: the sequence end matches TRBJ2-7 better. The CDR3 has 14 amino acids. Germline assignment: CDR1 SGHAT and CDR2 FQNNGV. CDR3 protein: CASSVRDTSYEQYF. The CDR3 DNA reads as TGTGCCAGCAGCGTCCGGGACACCTCCTACGAGCAGTACTTC.

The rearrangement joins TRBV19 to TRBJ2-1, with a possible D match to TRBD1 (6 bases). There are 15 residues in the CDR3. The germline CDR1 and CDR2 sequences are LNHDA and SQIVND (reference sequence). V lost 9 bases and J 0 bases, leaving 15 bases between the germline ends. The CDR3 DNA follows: TGTGCCAGCAAGACAGGCCTCTACTCCTACAATGAGCAGTTCTTC. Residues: CASKTGLYSYNEQFF.

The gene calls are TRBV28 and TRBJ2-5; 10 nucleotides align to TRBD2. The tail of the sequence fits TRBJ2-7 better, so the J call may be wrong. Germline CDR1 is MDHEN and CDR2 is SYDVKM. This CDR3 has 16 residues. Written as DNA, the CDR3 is TGTGCCAGCAGTTTTCGGACTAGCGGATCTTCCTACGAGCAGTACTTC. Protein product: CASSFRTSGSSYEQYF.

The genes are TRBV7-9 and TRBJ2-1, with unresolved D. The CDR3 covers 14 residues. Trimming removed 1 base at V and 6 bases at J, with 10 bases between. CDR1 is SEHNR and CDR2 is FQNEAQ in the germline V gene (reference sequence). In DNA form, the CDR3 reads TGTGCCAGCAGCTTAGATTCTGCGCTCAATGAGCAGTTCTTC. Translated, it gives CASSLDSALNEQFF.

The CDR3 region has the DNA TGTGCCAGTAGTACCCCACTTCGTTACAGGGCTGAAAAACTGTTTTTT. Protein sequence: CASSTPLRYRAEKLFF. The chain recombines TRBV19 with TRBJ1-4, with a tentative D call TRBD1 (6 bases). Per the germline V gene, CDR1 is LNHDA and CDR2 is SQIVND (reference sequence). CDR3 length equals 16 residues. V lost 4 bases, J lost 7 bases, and 19 bases lay in between.

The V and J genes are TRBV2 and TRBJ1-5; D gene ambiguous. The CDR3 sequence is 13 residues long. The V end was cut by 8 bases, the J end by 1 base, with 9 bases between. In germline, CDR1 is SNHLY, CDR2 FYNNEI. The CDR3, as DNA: TGTGCCAGCGGAGCTCAGAGCAATCAGCCCCAGCATTTT. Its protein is CASGAQSNQPQHF.